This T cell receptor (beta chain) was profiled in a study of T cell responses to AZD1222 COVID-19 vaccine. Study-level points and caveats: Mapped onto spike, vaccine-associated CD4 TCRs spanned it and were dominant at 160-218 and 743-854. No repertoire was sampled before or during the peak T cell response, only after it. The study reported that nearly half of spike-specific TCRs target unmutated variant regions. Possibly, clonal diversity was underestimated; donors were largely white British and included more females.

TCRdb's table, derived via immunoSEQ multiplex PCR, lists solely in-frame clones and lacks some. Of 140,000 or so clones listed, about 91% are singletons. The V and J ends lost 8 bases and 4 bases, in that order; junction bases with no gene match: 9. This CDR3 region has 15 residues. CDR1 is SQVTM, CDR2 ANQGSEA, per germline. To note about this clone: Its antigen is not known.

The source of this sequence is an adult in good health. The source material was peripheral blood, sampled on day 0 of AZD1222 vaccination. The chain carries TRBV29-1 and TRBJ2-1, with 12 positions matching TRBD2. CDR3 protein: CSTWSGTSGYNEQFF. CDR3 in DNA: TGCAGCACCTGGTCTGGGACTAGCGGGTACAATGAGCAGTTCTTC.